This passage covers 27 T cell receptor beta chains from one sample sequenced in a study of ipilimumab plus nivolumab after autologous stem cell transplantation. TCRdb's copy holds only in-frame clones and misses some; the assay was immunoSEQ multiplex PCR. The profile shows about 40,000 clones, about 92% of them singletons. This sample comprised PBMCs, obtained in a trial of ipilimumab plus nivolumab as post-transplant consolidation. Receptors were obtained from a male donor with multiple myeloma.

The CDR3 sequence is CAWGTSGEITGELFF. CDR3 coding DNA: TGTGCCTGGGGTACTAGCGGGGAAATCACCGGGGAGCTGTTTTTT. The chain has TRBV30 and TRBJ2-2; 10 positions agree with TRBD2. Germline CDR1 and CDR2: GTSNPN and SVGIG (reference sequence). Losses at the gene ends were 5 bases for V and 4 bases for J; bases not matched to a gene: 7. This CDR3 is built from 15 residues.

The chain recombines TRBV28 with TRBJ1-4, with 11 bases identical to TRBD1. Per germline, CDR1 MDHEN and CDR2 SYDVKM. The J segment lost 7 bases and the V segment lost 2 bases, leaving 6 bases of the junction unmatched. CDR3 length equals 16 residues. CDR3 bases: TGTGCCAGCAGTTTAGCGTTTGGGACAGGGGGTGAAAAACTGTTTTTT. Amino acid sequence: CASSLAFGTGGEKLFF.

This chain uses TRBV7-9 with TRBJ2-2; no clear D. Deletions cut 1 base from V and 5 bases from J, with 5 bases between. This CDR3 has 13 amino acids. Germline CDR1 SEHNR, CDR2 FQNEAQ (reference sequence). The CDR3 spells CASSLVETGELFF. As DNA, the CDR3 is TGTGCCAGCAGCTTAGTAGAAACCGGGGAGCTGTTTTTT.

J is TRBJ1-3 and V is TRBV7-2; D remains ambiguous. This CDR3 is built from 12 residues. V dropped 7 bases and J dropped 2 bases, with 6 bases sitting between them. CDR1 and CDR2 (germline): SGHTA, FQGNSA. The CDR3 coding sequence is TGTGCCAGCACCGGGACTGGAAACACCATATATTTT. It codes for CASTGTGNTIYF.

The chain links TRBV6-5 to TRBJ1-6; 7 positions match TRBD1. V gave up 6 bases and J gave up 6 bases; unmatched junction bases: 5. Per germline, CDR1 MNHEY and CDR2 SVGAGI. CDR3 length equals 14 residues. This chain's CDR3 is CASRTGWGNSPLHF. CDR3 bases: TGTGCCAGCAGGACAGGGTGGGGTAATTCACCCCTCCACTTT.

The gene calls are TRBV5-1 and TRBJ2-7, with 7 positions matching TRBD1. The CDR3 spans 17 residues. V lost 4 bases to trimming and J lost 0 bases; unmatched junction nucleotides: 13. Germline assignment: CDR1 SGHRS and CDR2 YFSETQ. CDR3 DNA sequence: TGCGCCAGCAGCCCTGTCCGCACCGGGACAGTCTCCTACGAGCAGTACTTC. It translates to CASSPVRTGTVSYEQYF.

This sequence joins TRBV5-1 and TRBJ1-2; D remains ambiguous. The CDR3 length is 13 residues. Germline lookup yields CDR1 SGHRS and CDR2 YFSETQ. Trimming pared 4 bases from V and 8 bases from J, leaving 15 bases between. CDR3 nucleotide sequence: TGCGCCAGCAGCGTTCAACCTATGTCGGGCTACACCTTC. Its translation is CASSVQPMSGYTF.

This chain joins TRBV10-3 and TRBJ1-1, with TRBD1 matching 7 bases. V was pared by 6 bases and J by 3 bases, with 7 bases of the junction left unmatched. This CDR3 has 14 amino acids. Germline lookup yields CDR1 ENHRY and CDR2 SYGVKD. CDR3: CAIRNRGRDTEAFF. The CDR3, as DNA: TGTGCCATCAGGAACAGGGGAAGGGACACTGAAGCTTTCTTT.

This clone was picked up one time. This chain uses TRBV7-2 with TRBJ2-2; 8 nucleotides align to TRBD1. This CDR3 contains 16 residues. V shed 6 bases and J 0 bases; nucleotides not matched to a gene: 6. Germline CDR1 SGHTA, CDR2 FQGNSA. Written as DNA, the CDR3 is TGTGCCAGCAGTAGACAGGGGCCTGCGAACACCGGGGAGCTGTTTTTT. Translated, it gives CASSRQGPANTGELFF.

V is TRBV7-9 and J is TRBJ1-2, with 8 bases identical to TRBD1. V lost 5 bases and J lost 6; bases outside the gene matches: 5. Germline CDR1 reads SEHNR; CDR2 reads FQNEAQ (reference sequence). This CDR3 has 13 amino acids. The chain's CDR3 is CASSLDRVDGYTF. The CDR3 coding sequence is TGTGCCAGCAGCCTGGACAGGGTGGATGGCTACACCTTC.

CDR3 coding DNA: TGCGCCAGCAGCTACGGGACAGGGGGCAACTATGGCTACACCTTC. It yields the protein CASSYGTGGNYGYTF. The chain uses TRBV4-1 and TRBJ1-2; 12 bases match TRBD1. The trim removed 5 bases at V and 2 bases at J, leaving 3 bases unmatched. The CDR3 has 15 residues. The germline V gene has CDR1 MGHRA and CDR2 YSYEKL.

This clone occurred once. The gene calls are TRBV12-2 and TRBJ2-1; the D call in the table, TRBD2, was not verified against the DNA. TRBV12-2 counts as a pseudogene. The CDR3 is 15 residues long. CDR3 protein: CASAELAGVNNEQFF. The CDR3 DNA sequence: TGTGCAAGTGCCGAACTAGCGGGGGTCAACAATGAGCAGTTCTTC.

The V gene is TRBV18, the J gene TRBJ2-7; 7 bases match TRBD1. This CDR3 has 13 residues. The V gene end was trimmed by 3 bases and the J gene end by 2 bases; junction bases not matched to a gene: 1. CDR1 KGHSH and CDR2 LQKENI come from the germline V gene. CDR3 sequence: CASSPGQTYEQYF. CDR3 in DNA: TGTGCCAGCTCACCGGGACAGACCTACGAGCAGTACTTC.

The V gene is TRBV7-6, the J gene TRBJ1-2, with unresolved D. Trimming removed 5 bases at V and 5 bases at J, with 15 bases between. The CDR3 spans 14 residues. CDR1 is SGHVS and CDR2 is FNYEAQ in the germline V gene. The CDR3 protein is CASSPSAGRYGYTF. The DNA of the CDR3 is TGTGCCAGCAGCCCATCGGCAGGAAGGTATGGCTACACCTTC.

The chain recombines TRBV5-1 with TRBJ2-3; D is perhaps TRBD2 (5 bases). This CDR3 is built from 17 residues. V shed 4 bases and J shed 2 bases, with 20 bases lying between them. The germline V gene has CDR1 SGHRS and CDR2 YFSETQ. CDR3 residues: CASSRSAGLDFTDTQYF. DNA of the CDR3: TGCGCCAGCAGCCGTTCAGCTGGTCTGGACTTCACAGATACGCAGTATTTT.

DNA for the CDR3: TGTGCCAGCAGCCACTTACAGGTCCTAGCGGCCCAGAACACCGGGGAGCTGTTTTTT. Translated, it gives CASSHLQVLAAQNTGELFF. This rearrangement joins TRBV16 to TRBJ2-2, with 7 positions matching TRBD2. The germline gives CDR1 KGHSY, CDR2 FQNENV. The CDR3 has 19 residues. Trimming took 3 bases from V and 1 from J; bases not matched to a gene: 14.

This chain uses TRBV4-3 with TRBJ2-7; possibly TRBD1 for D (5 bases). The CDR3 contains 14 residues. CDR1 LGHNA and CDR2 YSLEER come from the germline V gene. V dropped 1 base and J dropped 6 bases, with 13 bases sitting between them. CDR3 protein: CASSQGKGSSEQYF. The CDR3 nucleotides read TGCGCCAGCAGCCAAGGGAAGGGGTCGAGCGAGCAGTACTTC.

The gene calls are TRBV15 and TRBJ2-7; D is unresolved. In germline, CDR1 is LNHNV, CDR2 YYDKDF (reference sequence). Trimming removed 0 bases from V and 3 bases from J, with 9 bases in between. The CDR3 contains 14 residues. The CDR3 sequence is CATSRDRTDYEQYF. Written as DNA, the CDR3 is TGTGCCACCAGCAGAGATAGGACGGACTACGAGCAGTACTTC.

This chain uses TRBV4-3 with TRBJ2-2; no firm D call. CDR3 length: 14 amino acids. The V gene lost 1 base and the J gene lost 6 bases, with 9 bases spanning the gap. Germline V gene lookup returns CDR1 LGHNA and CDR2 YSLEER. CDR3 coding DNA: TGCGCCAGCAGCCAAGCGGTGAAGTCCGGGGAGCTGTTTTTT. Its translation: CASSQAVKSGELFF.

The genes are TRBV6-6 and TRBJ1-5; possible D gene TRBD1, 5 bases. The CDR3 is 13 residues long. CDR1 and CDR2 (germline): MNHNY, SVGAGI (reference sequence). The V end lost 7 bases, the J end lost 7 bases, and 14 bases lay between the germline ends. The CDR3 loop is CASTGSGYQPQHF. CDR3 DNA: TGTGCCAGCACAGGGTCAGGGTACCAGCCCCAGCATTTT.

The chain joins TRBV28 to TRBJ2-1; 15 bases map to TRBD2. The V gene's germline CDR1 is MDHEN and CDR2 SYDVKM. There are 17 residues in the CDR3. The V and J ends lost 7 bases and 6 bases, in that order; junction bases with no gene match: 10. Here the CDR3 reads CASIRPGLAGGINEQFF. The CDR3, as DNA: TGTGCCAGCATTCGTCCGGGACTAGCGGGAGGCATCAATGAGCAGTTCTTC.

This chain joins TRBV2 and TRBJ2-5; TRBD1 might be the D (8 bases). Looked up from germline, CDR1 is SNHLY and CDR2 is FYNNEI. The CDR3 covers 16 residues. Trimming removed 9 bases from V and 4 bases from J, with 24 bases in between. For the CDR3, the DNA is TGTGCCAGGGGGGGAGGCCTACAGGGGGAGGGAGAGACCCAGTACTTC. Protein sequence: CARGGGLQGEGETQYF. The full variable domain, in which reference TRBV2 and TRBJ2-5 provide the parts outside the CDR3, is EPEVTQTPSHQVTQMGQEVILRCVPISNHLYFYWYRQILGQKVEFLVSFYNNEISEKSEIFDDQFSVERPDGSNFTLKIRSTKLEDSAMYFCARGGGLQGEGETQYFGPGTRLLVL.

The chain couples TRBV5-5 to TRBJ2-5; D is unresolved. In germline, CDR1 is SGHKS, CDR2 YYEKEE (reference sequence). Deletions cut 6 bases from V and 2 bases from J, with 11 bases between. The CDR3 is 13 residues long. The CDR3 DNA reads TGTGCCAGCAACCTGGACCCTCAAGAGACCCAGTACTTC. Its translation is CASNLDPQETQYF.

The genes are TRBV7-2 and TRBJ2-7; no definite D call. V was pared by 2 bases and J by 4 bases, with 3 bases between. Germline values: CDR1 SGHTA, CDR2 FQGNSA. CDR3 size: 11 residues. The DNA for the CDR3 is TGTGCCAGCAGCTTAACGTACGAGCAGTACTTC. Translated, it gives CASSLTYEQYF.

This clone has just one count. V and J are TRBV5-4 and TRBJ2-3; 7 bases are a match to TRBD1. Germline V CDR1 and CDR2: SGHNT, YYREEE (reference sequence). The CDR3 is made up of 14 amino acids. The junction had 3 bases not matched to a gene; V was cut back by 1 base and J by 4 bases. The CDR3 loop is CASSLTGVADTQYF. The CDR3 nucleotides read TGTGCCAGCAGCTTGACAGGGGTAGCAGATACGCAGTATTTT.

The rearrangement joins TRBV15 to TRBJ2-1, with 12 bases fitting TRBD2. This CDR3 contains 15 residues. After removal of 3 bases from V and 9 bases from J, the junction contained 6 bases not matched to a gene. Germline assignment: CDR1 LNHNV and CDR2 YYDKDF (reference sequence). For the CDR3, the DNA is TGTGCCACCAGCAGCCTAGCGGGAGGGCCAAGTGAGCAGTTCTTC. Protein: CATSSLAGGPSEQFF.

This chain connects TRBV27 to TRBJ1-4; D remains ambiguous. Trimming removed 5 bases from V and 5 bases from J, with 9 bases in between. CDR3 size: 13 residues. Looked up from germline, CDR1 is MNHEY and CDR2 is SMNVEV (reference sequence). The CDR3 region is CASSRHLNEKLFF. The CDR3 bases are TGTGCCAGCAGTAGACACCTAAATGAAAAACTGTTTTTT.